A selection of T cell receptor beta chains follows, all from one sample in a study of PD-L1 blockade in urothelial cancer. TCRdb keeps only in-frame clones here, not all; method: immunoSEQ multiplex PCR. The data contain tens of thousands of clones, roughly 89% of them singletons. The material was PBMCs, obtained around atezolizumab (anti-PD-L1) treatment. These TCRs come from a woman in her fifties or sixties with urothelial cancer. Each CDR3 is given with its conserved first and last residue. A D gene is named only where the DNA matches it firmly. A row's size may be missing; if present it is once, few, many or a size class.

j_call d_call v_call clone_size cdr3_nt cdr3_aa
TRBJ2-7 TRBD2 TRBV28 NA TGTGCCAGCAGTTTAGGACTAGCGGGCCAAAGGTCTATCGTCTACGAGCAGTACTTC CASSLGLAGQRSIVYEQYF
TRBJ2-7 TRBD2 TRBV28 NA TGTGCCAGCAACCAAGCGGGGAGCTCCTACGAGCAGTACTTC CASNQAGSSYEQYF
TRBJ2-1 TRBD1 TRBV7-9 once TGTGCCAGCAGCTCGGTAGAAGGGGGACAGGGGAGGAATGAGCAGTTCTTC CASSSVEGGQGRNEQFF
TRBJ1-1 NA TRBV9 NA TGTGCCAGCAGCGTAGGGGTTACCCCGGAGGGCGCTTTCTTT CASSVGVTPEGAFF
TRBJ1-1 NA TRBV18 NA TGTGCCAGCTCACCGGGGGAGGAGAACACTGAAGCTTTCTTT CASSPGEENTEAFF
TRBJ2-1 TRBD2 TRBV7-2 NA TGTGCCAGCAGCCAGGGGACTAGCGGGTTGTTTGATTGGGATGAGCAGTTCTTC CASSQGTSGLFDWDEQFF
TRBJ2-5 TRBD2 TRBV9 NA TGTGCCAGCAGCCCCCCGCGGGAGGGAGTAGAGACCCAGTACTTC CASSPPREGVETQYF
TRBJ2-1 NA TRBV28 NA TGTGCCAGCACCCCTTCCGGGATCGCGAACTACAATGAGCAGTTCTTC CASTPSGIANYNEQFF
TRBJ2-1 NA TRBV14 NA TGTGCCAGCAGCCAAGATAACTATTTGAGGAATGAGCAGTTCTTC CASSQDNYLRNEQFF
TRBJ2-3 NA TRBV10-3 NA TGTGCCATCAGTGAGTCACTAGGCACAGATACGCAGTATTTT CAISESLGTDTQYF
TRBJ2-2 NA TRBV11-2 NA TGTGCCAGCAGCTTAGAGTTAGGACTCGAGCTGTTTTTT CASSLELGLELFF
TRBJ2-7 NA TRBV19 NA TGTGCCAGTAGCATAGACGGGGGGCTTCTACGAGAGCAGTACTTC CASSIDGGLLREQYF
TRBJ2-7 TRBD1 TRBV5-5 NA TGTGCCAGCAGCCGCCGGGACAGGAGCTACGAGCAGTACTTC CASSRRDRSYEQYF
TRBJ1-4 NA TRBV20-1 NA TGCAGTGCTAGAGATCTGGAAAAACTGTTTTTT CSARDLEKLFF
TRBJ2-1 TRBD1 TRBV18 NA TGTGCCAGCTCATCCGGGACAGGGTTATCTGATGAGCAGTTCTTC CASSSGTGLSDEQFF
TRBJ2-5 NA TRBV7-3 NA TGTGCCAGCAGCTTATTCTCCCTGGAGCAAGAGACCCAGTACTTC CASSLFSLEQETQYF
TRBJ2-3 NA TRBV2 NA TGTGCCAGCAGCCTGGGGACATACTACACAGATACGCAGTATTTT CASSLGTYYTDTQYF
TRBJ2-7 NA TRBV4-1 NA TGCGCCAGCAGCCAAGATGAGGGCCCCTTCCCCTACGAGCAGTACTTC CASSQDEGPFPYEQYF
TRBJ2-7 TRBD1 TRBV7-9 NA TGTGCCAGCAGCCCTGGACAGGTTGCCTACGAGCAGTACTTC CASSPGQVAYEQYF
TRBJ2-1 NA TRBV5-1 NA TGCGCCAGCAGCAACAATCCCGGGACACAGGCGAGCGGTGAGCAGTTCTTC CASSNNPGTQASGEQFF
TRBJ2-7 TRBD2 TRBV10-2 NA TGCGCCAGCAGTGAAATAAGAGGGCGGGGGGCCTCCTACGAGCAGTACTTC CASSEIRGRGASYEQYF
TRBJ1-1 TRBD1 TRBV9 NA TGTGCCAGCAGCGCCAGGGGGGATGGCACTGAAGCTTTCTTT CASSARGDGTEAFF
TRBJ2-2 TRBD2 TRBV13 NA TGTGCCAGCAGCTTAGGCCTCCGGACTAGCGGGAGCCACGGGGAGCTGTTTTTT CASSLGLRTSGSHGELFF
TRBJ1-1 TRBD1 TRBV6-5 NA TGTGCCAGCAGAAGACAGGGGGCTAACACTGAAGCTTTCTTT CASRRQGANTEAFF
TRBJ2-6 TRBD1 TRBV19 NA TGTGCCAGTAGCCCTAGGGACAGACAGGGCCTCCTCTCTGGGGCCAACGTCCTGACTTTC CASSPRDRQGLLSGANVLTF
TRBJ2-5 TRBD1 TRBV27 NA TGTGCCAGCAGTGAAAGGACAGGGTTAGAGACCCAGTACTTC CASSERTGLETQYF
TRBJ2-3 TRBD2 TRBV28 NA TGTGCCAGCAGTTCCTTTAGCGGGAGGAGCACAGATACGCAGTATTTT CASSSFSGRSTDTQYF
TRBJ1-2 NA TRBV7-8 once TGTGCCAGCAGCTTAGCAGGGGCTGAAAGCTATGGCTACACCTTC CASSLAGAESYGYTF
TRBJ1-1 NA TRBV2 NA TGTGCCAGCAGTGAAGGGGAGGAGGCTTTCTTT CASSEGEEAFF
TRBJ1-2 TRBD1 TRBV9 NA TGTGCCAGCAGCCCCCTCGGGACAGGGGATGGCTACACCTTC CASSPLGTGDGYTF
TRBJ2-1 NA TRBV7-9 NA TGTGCCAGCAGCTTAGAGGCTAGCTTCAATGAGCAGTTCTTC CASSLEASFNEQFF
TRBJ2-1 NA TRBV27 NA TGTGCCAGCAAAATCAAACCAGGAATTACCTACAATGAGCAGTTCTTC CASKIKPGITYNEQFF